Listed here are 12 T cell receptor beta chains from one sample, sequenced in a study of PD-L1 blockade in urothelial cancer. Time point specified: pretreatment peripheral blood. Here immunoSEQ multiplex PCR was the method, and the copy in TCRdb shows in-frame clones only, minus some. Among some 53,000 clones listed, around 79% were seen once. Sample: PBMCs, taken around atezolizumab (anti-PD-L1) treatment. The receptors were gathered from a man between 65 and 80 years old with urothelial cancer.

The table lists this clone with a few counts. CDR3 residues: CASSQALGAGELFF. As DNA, the CDR3 is TGTGCCAGCAGCCAAGCGCTGGGCGCCGGGGAGCTGTTTTTT. The V gene is TRBV14, the J gene TRBJ2-2; the D is unclear. CDR1 SGHDN and CDR2 FVKESK come from the germline V gene. V was shortened by 1 base and J by 6 bases, with 9 bases between the two germline ends. The CDR3 consists of 14 residues.

This clone was observed once. DNA of the CDR3: TGTGCCAGCAGTTTAGAATGGGCCAGGGCGGAGTACAATGAGCAGTTCTTC. It translates to CASSLEWARAEYNEQFF. The V gene is TRBV27, the J gene TRBJ2-1, with D possibly being TRBD1 (5 bases). The germline V and J ends were trimmed by 2 bases and 4 bases, with 18 bases remaining between them. Germline loops: CDR1 MNHEY, CDR2 SMNVEV (reference sequence). This CDR3 contains 17 residues.

The chain combines TRBV11-1 with TRBJ2-3; TRBD1 aligns across 9 bases. The V segment lost 5 bases and the J segment 6 bases; nucleotides outside the gene matches: 9. This CDR3 region has 15 residues. Germline CDR1 SGHAT, CDR2 FQDESV (reference sequence). CDR3 amino acids: CASSPWTGAADTQYF. In DNA, the CDR3 is TGTGCCAGCAGCCCGTGGACAGGGGCGGCGGATACGCAGTATTTT.

The chain employs TRBV2 and TRBJ2-6, with 10 bases aligning to TRBD2. The J segment lost 2 bases and the V segment lost 2 bases, leaving 6 bases of the junction unmatched. Germline V lookup: CDR1 SNHLY, CDR2 FYNNEI. The CDR3 has 18 residues. As DNA, the CDR3 is TGTGCCAGCAGTGAACCGGCAGCGGGGGGGGCTGGGGCCAACGTCCTGACTTTC. It specifies CASSEPAAGGAGANVLTF.

The V and J genes are TRBV27 and TRBJ1-1; D unresolved. Germline V gene data show CDR1 as MNHEY and CDR2 as SMNVEV (reference sequence). The CDR3 runs 13 residues. Trimming shortened V by 3 bases and J by 1 base, and 6 bases separated the two germline ends. The CDR3 spells CASSFGQNTEAFF. In DNA form, the CDR3 reads TGTGCCAGCAGTTTTGGGCAGAACACTGAAGCTTTCTTT.

The chain combines TRBV5-5 with TRBJ2-7; a weak D match, TRBD1 (6 bases). The CDR3 contains 15 residues. Trimming took 4 bases from V and 4 from J, leaving 18 bases between them. Germline CDR1 and CDR2: SGHKS and YYEKEE (reference sequence). Written as DNA, the CDR3 is TGTGCCAGCAGCCCACTACAGGGCAGGTCTTACGAGCAGTACTTC. Amino acid sequence: CASSPLQGRSYEQYF.

A single count supports this clone. DNA for the CDR3: TGTGCCAGCAGCTTAAGTAGCGGGTTGTACGAGCAGTACTTC. The encoded protein is CASSLSSGLYEQYF. The chain combines TRBV7-9 with TRBJ2-7, with 7 bases lining up with TRBD2. V was pared by 2 bases and J by 4 bases, with 5 bases of the junction left unmatched. The germline V gene encodes CDR1 SEHNR and CDR2 FQNEAQ (reference sequence). CDR3 length equals 14 residues.

V is TRBV5-8 and J is TRBJ2-5; 9 bases map to TRBD1. CDR3 length: 15 residues. J gave up 6 bases and V 5 bases, and 11 bases lay outside the gene matches. The germline V gene has CDR1 SGHTS and CDR2 YDEGEE. The CDR3 here is CASRIRDRARQTQYF. The CDR3 DNA reads as TGTGCCAGCAGGATCCGGGACAGGGCTCGGCAGACCCAGTACTTC.

The chain uses TRBV19 and TRBJ2-7; 8 bases align to TRBD1. Germline values: CDR1 LNHDA, CDR2 SQIVND (reference sequence). The V segment lost 1 base and the J segment 2 bases; nucleotides outside the gene matches: 4. This CDR3 region has 15 residues. The CDR3 loop reads CASSIAGTGPYEQYF. The CDR3 DNA is TGTGCCAGTAGTATAGCCGGGACAGGTCCCTACGAGCAGTACTTC.

The chain joins TRBV9 to TRBJ2-1, with 9 positions matching TRBD1. The V and J ends lost 1 base and 7 bases, in that order; junction bases with no gene match: 3. Germline V gene lookup returns CDR1 SGDLS and CDR2 YYNGEE. CDR3 length equals 14 residues. In nucleotides, the CDR3 is TGTGCCAGCAGCGTAACCGGGACAGGGAATGAGCAGTTCTTC. Its translation is CASSVTGTGNEQFF.

The V and J genes are TRBV19 and TRBJ1-1, with D possibly matching TRBD1 (5 bases). The germline CDR1 and CDR2 sequences are LNHDA and SQIVND (reference sequence). V was clipped by 5 bases and J by 6 bases, with 16 bases between them. This CDR3 has 14 residues. CDR3 amino acids: CASSLMGQIPEAFF. The CDR3 DNA reads as TGTGCCAGTAGTTTGATGGGGCAGATCCCTGAAGCTTTCTTT.

V gene TRBV27 combines with J gene TRBJ2-7; 10 nucleotides match TRBD1. From germline, CDR1 is MNHEY and CDR2 SMNVEV (reference sequence). CDR3 length equals 13 residues. The V segment lost 3 bases and the J segment 6 bases; nucleotides outside the gene matches: 2. This CDR3 is CASSFGTGVEQYF. CDR3 DNA: TGTGCCAGCAGTTTTGGGACAGGGGTCGAGCAGTACTTC.